The 27 T cell receptor beta chains in this list originate from one sample, sequenced in a study of CD8+ T cells in alopecia areata. The treatment denotes: oral pan-JAK inhibitor, 5-10 mg twice daily. Once RNA had been extracted, it was reverse transcribed into cDNA to act as the sequencing template. The data were produced by immunoSEQ multiplex PCR, yet TCRdb's version contains in-frame clones alone and is incomplete. The sample lists approximately 100,000 clones; about 61% were seen once. Sequenced material: CD8+ T cells sorted from blood, taken at approximately week 56, from a patient treated with tofacitinib. The receptor set was obtained from a human donor with alopecia areata.

This clone was recorded once. The chain is built from TRBV6-6 and TRBJ1-4; tentatively, D is TRBD1 (5 bases). V dropped 7 bases and J dropped 6 bases, with 21 bases sitting between them. The germline V gene encodes CDR1 MNHNY and CDR2 SVGAGI (reference sequence). CDR3 size: 16 residues. DNA for the CDR3: TGTGCCAGCACCCAATACCACCGGACAAGCCATGAAAAACTGTTTTTT. Protein product: CASTQYHRTSHEKLFF.

This chain links TRBV11-2 with TRBJ1-2, with D hard to call. V lost 1 base, J lost 4 bases, and 7 bases lay in between. CDR1 is SGHAT, CDR2 FQNNGV, per germline. There are 13 residues in the CDR3. The DNA for the CDR3 is TGTGCCAGCAGCTTAGGGTTGTTCTATGGCTACACCTTC. Residues: CASSLGLFYGYTF.

The gene calls are TRBV7-9 and TRBJ2-1; 9 bases align to TRBD1. CDR1 SEHNR and CDR2 FQNEAQ come from the germline V gene (reference sequence). CDR3 length: 16 amino acids. The trim removed 1 base at V and 2 bases at J, leaving 3 bases unmatched. CDR3 sequence (DNA): TGTGCCAGCAGCTTAGGGGGACAGGGTCCCTACAATGAGCAGTTCTTC. It is translated as CASSLGGQGPYNEQFF.

The V call is TRBV9, the J call TRBJ1-5; the D is unclear. Germline V gives CDR1 SGDLS, CDR2 YYNGEE. The CDR3 loop spans 13 amino acids. V was cut by 0 bases and J by 6 bases, with 7 bases left in between. This CDR3 reads CASSVDVGQPQHF. The DNA for the CDR3 is TGTGCCAGCAGCGTAGATGTAGGTCAGCCCCAGCATTTT.

The chain has TRBV27 and TRBJ1-4, with D tentatively TRBD1 (5 bases). This CDR3 has 17 residues. V lost 5 bases to trimming and J lost 0 bases, with 16 bases between them. Germline CDR1 MNHEY, CDR2 SMNVEV (reference sequence). The CDR3 DNA is TGTGCCAGCAGTCGATGGGGGGTCCGGACAACTAATGAAAAACTGTTTTTT. Protein sequence: CASSRWGVRTTNEKLFF.

This chain connects TRBV4-1 to TRBJ1-1; D remains ambiguous. The CDR3 has 13 residues. Germline loops: CDR1 MGHRA, CDR2 YSYEKL. V was pared by 0 bases and J by 6 bases, with 8 bases between. The chain's CDR3 is CASSQDGPAEAFF. Here the CDR3 DNA reads TGCGCCAGCAGCCAAGATGGTCCCGCTGAAGCTTTCTTT.

V gene TRBV2 combines with J gene TRBJ1-2; tentative D call: TRBD1 (6 bases). The CDR3 length is 12 residues. Between the trimmed V and J ends, which lost 11 bases and 4 bases, there was a span of 14 bases. In germline, CDR1 is SNHLY, CDR2 FYNNEI. The CDR3 spells CAERGLSYGYTF. The CDR3 bases are TGTGCCGAACGGGGGCTGAGCTATGGCTACACCTTC.

This clone was detected a few times. The chain joins TRBV7-9 to TRBJ1-1; 7 bases map to TRBD1. V shed 5 bases, J shed 9 bases, and the junction held 6 bases outside the gene matches. CDR3 length: 12 amino acids. Germline values: CDR1 SEHNR, CDR2 FQNEAQ (reference sequence). Written as DNA, the CDR3 is TGTGCCAGCAGCCCGGGACAGCTTAAAGCTTTCTTT. As protein: CASSPGQLKAFF.

This clone was seen just once. For the CDR3, the DNA is TGTGCCAGCAGCTTCTGGGGCGGGACTAGATTTGACGAGCAGTACTTC. Its protein product is CASSFWGGTRFDEQYF. The chain recombines TRBV7-2 with TRBJ2-7, with TRBD2 matching over 8 bases. Trimming took 3 bases from V and 5 from J; bases not matched to a gene: 12. The CDR3 spans 16 residues. The germline V gene encodes CDR1 SGHTA and CDR2 FQGNSA.

V gene TRBV9 combines with J gene TRBJ1-1, with TRBD1 identical over 12 bases. The CDR3 sequence is 18 residues long. V lost 4 bases, J lost 1 base, and 11 bases stayed unmatched. CDR1 and CDR2 (germline): SGDLS, YYNGEE. CDR3 in DNA: TGTGCCAGCAGCAAGGGACAGGGGGCGGGGAGAGAGAACACTGAAGCTTTCTTT. Its translation is CASSKGQGAGRENTEAFF.

The chain recombines TRBV7-9 with TRBJ2-1, with 11 nucleotides matching TRBD2. V was clipped by 5 bases and J by 4 bases; unmatched bases: 1. Per germline, CDR1 SEHNR and CDR2 FQNEAQ (reference sequence). This CDR3 spans 14 amino acids. CDR3 amino acids: CASSPSGGYNEQFF. In nucleotides, the CDR3 is TGTGCCAGCAGCCCTAGCGGGGGGTACAATGAGCAGTTCTTC.

The chain links TRBV11-2 to TRBJ2-3, with unresolved D. Trimming took 5 bases from V and 4 from J, leaving 10 bases between them. CDR3 length: 13 residues. CDR1 SGHAT and CDR2 FQNNGV come from the germline V gene. In DNA, the CDR3 is TGTGCCAGCAGCAAAGACGGTGCAGATACGCAGTATTTT. It encodes CASSKDGADTQYF.

V is TRBV30 and J is TRBJ2-1, with D possibly TRBD1 on 6 matching bases. Looked up from germline, CDR1 is GTSNPN and CDR2 is SVGIG (reference sequence). V was pared by 5 bases and J by 7 bases, with 6 bases between. This CDR3 spans 10 amino acids. This CDR3 is CAWGQNEQFF. Written as DNA, the CDR3 is TGTGCCTGGGGACAGAATGAGCAGTTCTTC.

The table lists this clone with a count of one. The chain couples TRBV13 to TRBJ2-3, with TRBD1 matching 8 bases. From germline, CDR1 is PRHDT and CDR2 FYEKMQ (reference sequence). CDR3 size: 16 residues. V was pared by 5 bases and J by 1 base, with 8 bases of the junction left unmatched. The CDR3 protein is CASSPGWGQGTDTQYF. The CDR3 coding sequence is TGTGCCAGCAGCCCCGGCTGGGGACAGGGCACAGATACGCAGTATTTT.

Only a few counts were recorded for this clone. The rearrangement joins TRBV14 to TRBJ1-2; no reliable D call. Trimming took 4 bases from V and 0 from J, leaving 6 bases between them. The CDR3 contains 13 residues. Germline V CDR1 and CDR2: SGHDN, FVKESK. CDR3 protein: CASSRGSNYGYTF. CDR3 bases: TGTGCCAGCAGCCGTGGGTCTAACTATGGCTACACCTTC.

The J gene is TRBJ1-1, the V gene TRBV7-9; D gene unclear. V was clipped by 3 bases and J by 3 bases, with 14 bases between them. There are 15 residues in the CDR3. From germline, CDR1 is SEHNR and CDR2 FQNEAQ (reference sequence). CDR3 sequence reads: CASSFWEMGYTEAFF. CDR3 bases: TGTGCCAGCAGCTTCTGGGAAATGGGATACACTGAAGCTTTCTTT. Variable domain in full (rest from reference TRBV7-9 and TRBJ1-1): DTGVSQNPRHKITKRGQNVTFRCDPISEHNRLYWYRQTLGQGPEFLTYFQNEAQLEKSRLLSDRFSAERPKGSFSTLEIQRTEQGDSAMYLCASSFWEMGYTEAFFGQGTRLTVV.

J is TRBJ1-1 and V is TRBV4-1; TRBD1 agrees at 10 bases. V lost 5 bases and J lost 4; bases outside the gene matches: 7. The CDR3 contains 15 residues. The germline gives CDR1 MGHRA, CDR2 YSYEKL. The CDR3 nucleotides read TGCGCCAGCAGCTTAGGGACAGGGGCCGTCACTGAAGCTTTCTTT. Translating it yields CASSLGTGAVTEAFF.

V and J are TRBV5-6 and TRBJ1-3; D gene uncertain. V was shortened by 0 bases and J by 2 bases, with 6 bases between the two germline ends. The CDR3 sequence is 14 residues long. Germline loops: CDR1 SGHDT, CDR2 YYEEEE. In nucleotides, the CDR3 is TGTGCCAGCAGCTTGGGAGATACTGGAAACACCATATATTTT. Translation: CASSLGDTGNTIYF.

There are a few counts of this clone. V gene TRBV6-1 combines with J gene TRBJ1-4; D is ambiguous. V lost 1 base, J lost 1 base, and 7 bases lay in between. CDR3 length equals 15 residues. The V gene's germline CDR1 is MNHNS and CDR2 SASEGT. This chain's CDR3 is CASSEVRLTNEKLFF. The CDR3 DNA reads TGTGCCAGCAGTGAAGTCCGGCTAACTAATGAAAAACTGTTTTTT.

The DNA of the CDR3 is TGTGCCAGCATCTGGGGCGCTGAAGCTTTCTTT. It translates to CASIWGAEAFF. The chain combines TRBV2 with TRBJ1-1, with a possible D match to TRBD1 (5 bases). CDR1 SNHLY and CDR2 FYNNEI come from the germline V gene. V gave up 7 bases and J gave up 6 bases, with 9 bases separating them. The CDR3 covers 11 residues.

The rearrangement joins TRBV5-1 to TRBJ1-1; D unclear. Trimming stripped 4 bases from V and 0 bases from J, with 4 bases between. The CDR3 runs to 12 residues. Germline V gene data show CDR1 as SGHRS and CDR2 as YFSETQ. This CDR3 is CASSGMNTEAFF. In nucleotides, the CDR3 is TGCGCCAGCAGCGGGATGAACACTGAAGCTTTCTTT. Based on the CDR3 plus reference TRBV5-1 and TRBJ1-1, the full variable domain is KAGVTQTPRYLIKTRGQQVTLSCSPISGHRSVSWYQQTPGQGLQFLFEYFSETQRNKGNFPGRFSGRQFSNSRSEMNVSTLELGDSALYLCASSGMNTEAFFGQGTRLTVV.

This clone turned up a few times. This chain uses TRBV7-3 with TRBJ1-2, with D unresolved. This CDR3 is built from 12 residues. The V end lost 8 bases, the J end lost 4 bases, and 11 bases lay between the germline ends. CDR1 and CDR2 (germline): SGHTA, FQGTGA. CDR3 in amino acids: CASGTPGYGYTF. DNA of the CDR3: TGTGCCAGCGGAACGCCGGGCTATGGCTACACCTTC.

The chain recombines TRBV6-1 with TRBJ2-1; the match to TRBD1 covers 8 bases. Germline V gene lookup returns CDR1 MNHNS and CDR2 SASEGT. The CDR3 contains 13 residues. Unmatched junction bases numbered 7, after V lost 10 bases and J lost 5 bases. In DNA, the CDR3 is TGTGCCAACCAGGACAGGGAGAACAATGAGCAGTTCTTC. Its translation: CANQDRENNEQFF.

J is TRBJ2-5 and V is TRBV5-1; D is unresolved. From germline, CDR1 is SGHRS and CDR2 YFSETQ. The CDR3 runs 13 residues. V was shortened by 0 bases and J by 2 bases, with 5 bases between the two germline ends. The DNA of the CDR3 is TGCGCCAGCAGCTTGGCAGTTCAAGAGACCCAGTACTTC. Residues: CASSLAVQETQYF.

The chain employs TRBV7-3 and TRBJ2-1; 8 nucleotides agree with TRBD2. V shed 0 bases, J shed 5 bases, and the junction held 3 bases outside the gene matches. From germline, CDR1 is SGHTA and CDR2 FQGTGA. This CDR3 region has 15 residues. The CDR3 sequence is CASSLTGGGHNEQFF. The CDR3 nucleotides read TGTGCCAGCAGCTTAACTGGCGGGGGGCACAATGAGCAGTTCTTC.

The rearrangement links TRBV6-5 to TRBJ1-1; 7 positions match TRBD1. Germline CDR1 MNHEY, CDR2 SVGAGI. The CDR3 loop spans 15 amino acids. Unmatched junction bases numbered 12, after V lost 7 bases and J lost 4 bases. The CDR3 region is CASTWGFQGVTEAFF. CDR3 nucleotides: TGTGCCAGCACTTGGGGTTTCCAGGGGGTCACTGAAGCTTTCTTT.

This rearrangement joins TRBV7-9 to TRBJ2-3, with D possibly TRBD2 on 6 matching bases. The germline V gene encodes CDR1 SEHNR and CDR2 FQNEAQ (reference sequence). The CDR3 loop spans 14 amino acids. Trimming took off 1 base at V and 4 bases at J, with 9 bases between the two ends. CDR3 region: CASSLVAGPDTQYF. The CDR3 region has the DNA TGTGCCAGCAGCTTAGTTGCGGGGCCAGATACGCAGTATTTT.